The 24 T cell receptor beta chains below were found in one sample sequenced in a study of OX40 agonist ivuxolimab in advanced cancers. Library generation was performed with the immunoSEQ multiplex PCR assay. This immuneACCESS table, as held by TCRdb, lists in-frame sequences with V and J called but not all clones. Of the missing ones, under half trace to an unresolved V gene in checked studies; the others have no known cause. The table for this sample lists tens of thousands of clones; around nine tenths of them were counted only once. Of the sample, about 0.3% falls within the top ten clones. The specimen was CD4+ or CD8+ T cells sorted from blood, collected in a trial of the OX40 agonist ivuxolimab. All receptors derive from an adult with an advanced solid tumor such as melanoma, head and neck, liver or kidney cancer.

V gene TRBV19 combines with J gene TRBJ1-6; D is perhaps TRBD1 (6 bases). CDR3 size: 17 residues. Trimming took 7 bases from V and 8 from J, leaving 24 bases between them. Looked up from germline, CDR1 is LNHDA and CDR2 is SQIVND (reference sequence). The CDR3 region has the DNA TGTGCCAGTAAGGATGTACCTTCCGGGACACTACATTCACCCCTCCACTTT. It translates to CASKDVPSGTLHSPLHF. Drawing the rest from reference TRBV19 and TRBJ1-6, the complete variable domain is DGGITQSPKYLFRKEGQNVTLSCEQNLNHDAMYWYRQDPGQGLRLIYYSQIVNDFQKGDIAEGYSVSREKKESFPLTVTSAQKNPTAFYLCASKDVPSGTLHSPLHFGNGTRLTVT.

This clone has just a few counts. In nucleotides, the CDR3 is TGTGCCATCAGTAAGGGACAGGGGCGGACTGAAGCTTTCTTT. Residues: CAISKGQGRTEAFF. The rearrangement links TRBV10-3 to TRBJ1-1, with 10 bases fitting TRBD1. Germline CDR1 reads ENHRY; CDR2 reads SYGVKD. The CDR3 contains 14 residues. Trimming removed 5 bases from V and 5 bases from J; junction bases left unmatched: 5.

This clone was observed a few times. This chain connects TRBV2 to TRBJ1-4; no clear D. CDR1 and CDR2 from the germline V gene are SNHLY and FYNNEI. The CDR3 has 15 amino acids. Trimming took 8 bases from V and 0 from J, leaving 13 bases between them. The CDR3 loop is CASRREIATNEKLFF. CDR3 sequence (DNA): TGTGCCAGCCGGCGGGAGATCGCAACTAATGAAAAACTGTTTTTT. The variable domain in full, with the rest retrieved from reference TRBV2 and TRBJ1-4, is EPEVTQTPSHQVTQMGQEVILRCVPISNHLYFYWYRQILGQKVEFLVSFYNNEISEKSEIFDDQFSVERPDGSNFTLKIRSTKLEDSAMYFCASRREIATNEKLFFGSGTQLSVL.

The rearrangement links TRBV29-1 to TRBJ1-5; possibly TRBD1 for D (5 bases). Trimming stripped 5 bases from V and 3 bases from J, with 11 bases between. The germline gives CDR1 SQVTM, CDR2 ANQGSEA. The CDR3 sequence is 13 residues long. CDR3 protein: CSVNQGLNQPQHF. CDR3 nucleotide sequence: TGCAGCGTTAACCAGGGTCTCAATCAGCCCCAGCATTTT.

CDR3 DNA sequence: TGTGCCAGCAGCCAAGATTCAGGGAACGCTGGCTACACCTTC. Its protein product is CASSQDSGNAGYTF. The chain uses TRBV4-2 and TRBJ1-2, with a possible D match to TRBD1 (5 bases). Between the trimmed V and J ends, which lost 0 bases and 7 bases, there was a span of 12 bases. The V gene's germline CDR1 is LGHNA and CDR2 YNFKEQ. The length of the CDR3 is 14 residues.

V gene TRBV7-8 combines with J gene TRBJ2-1, with a tentative D call TRBD2 (6 bases). The CDR3 is 15 residues long. From germline, CDR1 is SGHVS and CDR2 FQNEAQ. V was shortened by 2 bases and J by 3 bases, with 11 bases between the two germline ends. The CDR3 reads CASSLRTTDYNEQFF. The DNA for the CDR3 is TGTGCCAGCAGCTTACGGACTACCGACTACAATGAGCAGTTCTTC. Using reference TRBV7-8 and TRBJ2-1 for the parts outside the CDR3, the full variable domain is GAGVSQSPRYKVAKRGQDVALRCDPISGHVSLFWYQQALGQGPEFLTYFQNEAQLDKSGLPSDRFFAERPEGSVSTLKIQRTQQEDSAVYLCASSLRTTDYNEQFFGPGTRLTVL.

The J gene is TRBJ2-5, the V gene TRBV14; possible D gene TRBD2, 5 bases. Germline CDR1 SGHDN, CDR2 FVKESK. V was cut by 2 bases and J by 3 bases, with 7 bases left in between. The CDR3 has 13 residues. CDR3 region: CASSQMGEETQYF. Here the CDR3 DNA reads TGTGCCAGCAGCCAAATGGGAGAAGAGACCCAGTACTTC.

This rearrangement joins TRBV5-5 to TRBJ1-5; TRBD1 is a possible D gene (6 bases). CDR1 and CDR2 (germline): SGHKS, YYEKEE (reference sequence). V was pared by 3 bases and J by 5 bases, with 12 bases between. This CDR3 has 14 residues. Here the CDR3 reads CASSSGTPYQPQHF. DNA of the CDR3: TGTGCCAGCAGCTCAGGGACACCTTATCAGCCCCAGCATTTT.

This rearrangement joins TRBV27 to TRBJ2-7, with 7 bases identical to TRBD1. The CDR3 length is 17 residues. Germline V gene lookup returns CDR1 MNHEY and CDR2 SMNVEV (reference sequence). The V segment lost 4 bases and the J segment 2 bases; nucleotides outside the gene matches: 14. This chain's CDR3 is CASSSDSDRDRTYEQYF. The CDR3 DNA is TGTGCCAGCAGTTCCGATTCCGACCGGGACAGAACCTACGAGCAGTACTTC.

The chain is built from TRBV7-3 and TRBJ2-1; D may be TRBD1 (6 bases). The CDR3 is 14 residues long. The V end was cut by 5 bases, the J end by 7 bases, with 15 bases between. In germline, CDR1 is SGHTA, CDR2 FQGTGA. In DNA, the CDR3 is TGTGCCAGCAGCCTCCACAGGGATGGAAATGAGCAGTTCTTC. As protein: CASSLHRDGNEQFF.

This clone showed up just a few times. V gene TRBV7-2 combines with J gene TRBJ1-2; 7 bases map to TRBD1. With 5 bases clipped from V and 5 bases from J, the junction kept 5 bases outside the gene matches. This CDR3 comprises 13 residues. Germline CDR1 reads SGHTA; CDR2 reads FQGNSA. The CDR3: CASSPGGRYGYTF. The CDR3 coding sequence is TGTGCCAGCAGCCCAGGGGGACGGTATGGCTACACCTTC.

This chain connects TRBV5-1 to TRBJ2-2, with TRBD1 identical over 12 bases. Losses at the gene ends were 2 bases for V and 4 bases for J; bases not matched to a gene: 9. The CDR3 contains 18 residues. Per the germline V gene, CDR1 is SGHRS and CDR2 is YFSETQ. The DNA of the CDR3 is TGCGCCAGCAGCTTACCGGGACAGGGGGCGTTGGTCACCGGGGAGCTGTTTTTT. Translating gives CASSLPGQGALVTGELFF.

V gene TRBV5-6 combines with J gene TRBJ1-2; TRBD1 matches 11 bases. With 4 bases clipped from V and 8 bases from J, the junction kept 10 bases outside the gene matches. The CDR3 runs to 15 residues. Germline values: CDR1 SGHDT, CDR2 YYEEEE. The CDR3 nucleotides read TGTGCCAGCAGCCCGCCGGGACAGGGGGTTGGCGGCTACACCTTC. Amino acids: CASSPPGQGVGGYTF.

V gene TRBV18 combines with J gene TRBJ1-2; 7 nucleotides agree with TRBD1. Germline-derived CDR1 and CDR2 are KGHSH and LQKENI. The V and J ends lost 4 bases and 0 bases, in that order; junction bases with no gene match: 5. This CDR3 contains 15 residues. The CDR3 region has the DNA TGTGCCAGCTCACTGCCCGGGACAGCTAACTATGGCTACACCTTC. It is translated as CASSLPGTANYGYTF.

This chain uses TRBV5-6 with TRBJ1-1; 8 bases map to TRBD1. The CDR3 runs 18 residues. The junction had 13 bases not matched to a gene; V was cut back by 0 bases and J by 3 bases. Germline values: CDR1 SGHDT, CDR2 YYEEEE. The CDR3 spells CASSLAAAGGMLYTEAFF. The CDR3 bases are TGTGCCAGCAGCTTGGCGGCGGCAGGGGGCATGTTGTACACTGAAGCTTTCTTT.

The chain carries TRBV27 and TRBJ2-2; D is ambiguous. This CDR3 is built from 14 residues. Per the germline V gene, CDR1 is MNHEY and CDR2 is SMNVEV (reference sequence). V lost 7 bases and J lost 6, with 15 bases in between. In DNA, the CDR3 is TGTGCCAGCAAAAGTCTGGGGTTATCCGGGGAGCTGTTTTTT. It specifies CASKSLGLSGELFF.

The chain carries TRBV10-3 and TRBJ1-1; D not certain. CDR1 ENHRY and CDR2 SYGVKD come from the germline V gene. The CDR3 is made up of 16 amino acids. V was cut by 6 bases and J by 2 bases, with 19 bases left in between. The CDR3 is CAISVKDDTYNTEAFF. The CDR3 DNA reads as TGTGCCATCAGCGTAAAAGACGACACGTACAACACTGAAGCTTTCTTT.

The chain uses TRBV7-9 and TRBJ2-3, with 12 bases matching TRBD1. V lost 2 bases to trimming and J lost 3 bases; unmatched junction nucleotides: 3. In germline, CDR1 is SEHNR, CDR2 FQNEAQ (reference sequence). This CDR3 spans 16 amino acids. This CDR3 is CASSLMGQGATDTQYF. CDR3 nucleotides: TGTGCCAGCAGCTTAATGGGACAGGGGGCTACAGATACGCAGTATTTT.

V usage is TRBV7-2 and J usage is TRBJ2-7; D is tentatively TRBD1 or TRBD2 (5 bases each). Germline V lookup: CDR1 SGHTA, CDR2 FQGNSA. The CDR3 runs 15 residues. V lost 5 bases and J lost 3, with 17 bases in between. The CDR3, as DNA: TGTGCCAGCAGCGGCCGGGGCCCACAAAACTACGAGCAGTACTTC. Protein sequence: CASSGRGPQNYEQYF.

This clone has just a few counts. As DNA, the CDR3 is TGTGCCAGCAGTTTACAGGGGACCCACTACGAGCAGTACTTC. Its protein product is CASSLQGTHYEQYF. V and J are TRBV27 and TRBJ2-7; TRBD1 might be the D (6 bases). The CDR3 covers 14 residues. With 2 bases removed from V and 3 bases from J, the gap between germline ends came to 11 bases. Germline CDR1 and CDR2: MNHEY and SMNVEV (reference sequence).

This chain connects TRBV6-1 to TRBJ2-7, with D tentatively TRBD1 (5 bases). V was cut by 4 bases and J by 0 bases, with 10 bases left in between. Germline assignment: CDR1 MNHNS and CDR2 SASEGT. The CDR3 runs to 14 residues. CDR3 bases: TGTGCCAGCAGTGCCACAGGTAGCTCCTACGAGCAGTACTTC. This encodes CASSATGSSYEQYF.

The chain recombines TRBV6-5 with TRBJ2-3; D may correspond to TRBD1 or TRBD2 (5 bases each). The germline gives CDR1 MNHEY, CDR2 SVGAGI. With 1 base removed from V and 2 bases from J, the gap between germline ends came to 7 bases. The CDR3 extends over 14 amino acids. The DNA for the CDR3 is TGTGCCAGCAGTTACTGGGGGAACACAGATACGCAGTATTTT. Its protein product is CASSYWGNTDTQYF.

V and J are TRBV6-5 and TRBJ1-4; the match to TRBD1 covers 7 bases. Unmatched junction bases numbered 5, after V lost 5 bases and J lost 8 bases. This CDR3 is 13 amino acids long. Germline CDR1 is MNHEY and CDR2 is SVGAGI. In nucleotides, the CDR3 is TGTGCCAGCAGTGACAGGGCGGGAGAAAAACTGTTTTTT. Amino acid sequence: CASSDRAGEKLFF.

The CDR3 is CASSHGTTNEKLFF. The CDR3 region has the DNA TGTGCCAGCAGTCACGGGACAACTAATGAAAAACTGTTTTTT. The rearrangement uses TRBV2 and TRBJ1-4, with D uncertain. V lost 5 bases, J lost 0 bases, and 7 bases lay in between. CDR1 is SNHLY and CDR2 is FYNNEI in the germline V gene. The CDR3 is made up of 14 amino acids.